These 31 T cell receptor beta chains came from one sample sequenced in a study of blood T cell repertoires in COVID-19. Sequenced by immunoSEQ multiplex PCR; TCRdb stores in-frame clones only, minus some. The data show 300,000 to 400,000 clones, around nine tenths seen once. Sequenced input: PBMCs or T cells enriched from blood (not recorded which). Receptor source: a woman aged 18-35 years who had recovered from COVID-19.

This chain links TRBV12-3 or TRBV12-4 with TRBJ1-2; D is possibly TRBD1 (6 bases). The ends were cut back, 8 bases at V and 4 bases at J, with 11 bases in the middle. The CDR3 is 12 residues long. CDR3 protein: CASHYRVYGYTF. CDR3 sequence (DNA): TGTGCCAGCCACTACAGGGTCTATGGCTACACCTTC.

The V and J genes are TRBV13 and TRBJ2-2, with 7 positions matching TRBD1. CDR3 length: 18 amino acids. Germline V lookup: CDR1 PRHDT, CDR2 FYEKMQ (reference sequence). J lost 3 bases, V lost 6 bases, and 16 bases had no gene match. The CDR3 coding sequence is TGTGCCAGCAGATCGACAGGGAGAGATTCGGCGGACACCGGGGAGCTGTTTTTT. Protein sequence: CASRSTGRDSADTGELFF. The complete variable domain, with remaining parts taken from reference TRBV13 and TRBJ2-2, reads AAGVIQSPRHLIKEKRETATLKCYPIPRHDTVYWYQQGPGQDPQFLISFYEKMQSDKGSIPDRFSAQQFSDYHSELNMSSLELGDSALYFCASRSTGRDSADTGELFFGEGSRLTVL.

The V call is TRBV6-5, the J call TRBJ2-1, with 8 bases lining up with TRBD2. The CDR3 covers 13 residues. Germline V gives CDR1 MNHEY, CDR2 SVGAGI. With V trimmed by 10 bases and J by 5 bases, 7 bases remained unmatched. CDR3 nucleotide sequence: TGTGCCATCAAGCGGGGGCCCAACAATGAGCAGTTCTTC. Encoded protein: CAIKRGPNNEQFF.

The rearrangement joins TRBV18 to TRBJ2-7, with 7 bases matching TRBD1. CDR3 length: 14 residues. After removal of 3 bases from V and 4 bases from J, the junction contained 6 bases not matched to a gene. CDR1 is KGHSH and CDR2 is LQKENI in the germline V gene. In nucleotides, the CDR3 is TGTGCCAGCTCACCTCGGGACAGCGTTTACGAGCAGTACTTC. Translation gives CASSPRDSVYEQYF.

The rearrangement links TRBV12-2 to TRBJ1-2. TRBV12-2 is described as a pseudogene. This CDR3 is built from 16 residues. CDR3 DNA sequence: TGTGCAAGTCGCGTATTGTGGGGGGATCTAGATCGGGGCTACACCTTC. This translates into CASRVLWGDLDRGYTF.

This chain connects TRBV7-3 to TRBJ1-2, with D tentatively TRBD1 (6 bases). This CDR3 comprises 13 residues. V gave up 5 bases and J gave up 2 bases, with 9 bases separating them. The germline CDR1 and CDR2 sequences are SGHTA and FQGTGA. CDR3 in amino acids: CASSETGNYGYTF. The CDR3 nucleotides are TGTGCCAGCAGCGAAACAGGGAACTATGGCTACACCTTC.

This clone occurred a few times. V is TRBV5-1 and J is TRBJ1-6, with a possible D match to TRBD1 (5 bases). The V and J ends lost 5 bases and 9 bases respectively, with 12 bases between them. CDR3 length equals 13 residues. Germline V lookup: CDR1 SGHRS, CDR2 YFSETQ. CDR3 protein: CASRGGEGSPLHF. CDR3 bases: TGCGCCAGCAGGGGAGGGGAAGGTTCACCCCTCCACTTT.

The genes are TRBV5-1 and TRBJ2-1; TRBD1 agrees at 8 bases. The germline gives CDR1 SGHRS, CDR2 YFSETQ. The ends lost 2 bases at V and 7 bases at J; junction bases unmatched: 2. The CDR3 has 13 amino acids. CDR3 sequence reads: CASSFTGGNEQFF. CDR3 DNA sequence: TGCGCCAGCAGCTTTACAGGGGGTAATGAGCAGTTCTTC.

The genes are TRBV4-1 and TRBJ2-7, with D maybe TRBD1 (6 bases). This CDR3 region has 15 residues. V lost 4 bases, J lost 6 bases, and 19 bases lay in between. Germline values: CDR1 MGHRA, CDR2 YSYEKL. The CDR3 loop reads CASSLRDVGGGEQYF. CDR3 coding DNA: TGCGCCAGCAGCCTTAGGGACGTAGGGGGTGGCGAGCAGTACTTC.

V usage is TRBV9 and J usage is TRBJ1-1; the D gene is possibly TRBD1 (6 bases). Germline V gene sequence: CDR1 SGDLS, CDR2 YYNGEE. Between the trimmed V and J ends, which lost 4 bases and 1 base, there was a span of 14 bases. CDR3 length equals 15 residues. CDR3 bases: TGTGCCAGCAGCCCCTGGACAGTTCCGAACACTGAAGCTTTCTTT. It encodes CASSPWTVPNTEAFF.

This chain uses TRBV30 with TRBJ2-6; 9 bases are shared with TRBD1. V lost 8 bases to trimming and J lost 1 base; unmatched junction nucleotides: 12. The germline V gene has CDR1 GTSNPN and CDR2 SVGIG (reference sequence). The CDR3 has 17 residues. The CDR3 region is CAGLPGQGFSGANVLTF. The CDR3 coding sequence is TGTGCCGGCTTACCGGGACAGGGCTTTTCTGGGGCCAACGTCCTGACTTTC.

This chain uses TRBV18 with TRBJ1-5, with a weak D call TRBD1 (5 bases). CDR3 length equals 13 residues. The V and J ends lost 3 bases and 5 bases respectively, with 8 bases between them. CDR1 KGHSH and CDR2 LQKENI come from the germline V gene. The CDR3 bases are TGTGCCAGCTCACCCGGGGGGTATCAGCCCCAGCATTTT. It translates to CASSPGGYQPQHF.

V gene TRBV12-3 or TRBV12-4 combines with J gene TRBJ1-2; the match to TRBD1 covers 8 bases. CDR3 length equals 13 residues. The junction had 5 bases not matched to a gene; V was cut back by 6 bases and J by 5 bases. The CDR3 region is CASSLDREYGYTF. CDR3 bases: TGTGCCAGCAGCCTGGACAGGGAATATGGCTACACCTTC.

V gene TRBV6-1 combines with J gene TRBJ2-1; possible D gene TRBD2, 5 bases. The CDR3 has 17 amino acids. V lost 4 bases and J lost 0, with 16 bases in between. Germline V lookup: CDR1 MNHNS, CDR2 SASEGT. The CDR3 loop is CASSGGSGSYSYNEQFF. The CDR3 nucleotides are TGTGCCAGCAGTGGAGGGTCGGGATCCTACTCCTACAATGAGCAGTTCTTC.

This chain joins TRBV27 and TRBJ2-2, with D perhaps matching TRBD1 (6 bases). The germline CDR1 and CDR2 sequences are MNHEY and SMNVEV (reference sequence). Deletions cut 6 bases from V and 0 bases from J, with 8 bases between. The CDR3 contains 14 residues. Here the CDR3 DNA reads TGTGCCAGCAGGGCAGGGGCGAACACCGGGGAGCTGTTTTTT. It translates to CASRAGANTGELFF.

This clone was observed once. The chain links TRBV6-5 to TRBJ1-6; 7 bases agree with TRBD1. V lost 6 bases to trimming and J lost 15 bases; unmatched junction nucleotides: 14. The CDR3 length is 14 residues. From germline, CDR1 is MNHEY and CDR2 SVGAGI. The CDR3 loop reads CASSPDRVRPILHF. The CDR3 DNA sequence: TGTGCCAGCAGCCCCGACAGGGTACGGCCGATCCTCCACTTT.

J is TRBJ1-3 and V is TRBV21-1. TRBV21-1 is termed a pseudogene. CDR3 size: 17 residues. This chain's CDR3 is CASSKRLQDSSGNTIYF. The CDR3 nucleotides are TGTGCCAGCAGCAAACGGCTCCAGGACTCCTCTGGAAACACCATATATTTT.

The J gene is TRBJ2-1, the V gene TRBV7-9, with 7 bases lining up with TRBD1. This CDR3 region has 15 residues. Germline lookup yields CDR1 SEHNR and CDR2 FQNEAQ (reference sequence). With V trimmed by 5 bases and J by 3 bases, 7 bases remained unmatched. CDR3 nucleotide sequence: TGTGCCAGCAGCCTACCGGGACAGAGCTACAATGAGCAGTTCTTC. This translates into CASSLPGQSYNEQFF.

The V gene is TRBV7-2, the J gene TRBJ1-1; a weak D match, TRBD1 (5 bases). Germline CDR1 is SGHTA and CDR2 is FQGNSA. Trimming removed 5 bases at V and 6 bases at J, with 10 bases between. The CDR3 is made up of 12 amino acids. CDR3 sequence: CASSRSRAEAFF. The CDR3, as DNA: TGTGCCAGCAGCCGTTCCAGGGCTGAAGCTTTCTTT.

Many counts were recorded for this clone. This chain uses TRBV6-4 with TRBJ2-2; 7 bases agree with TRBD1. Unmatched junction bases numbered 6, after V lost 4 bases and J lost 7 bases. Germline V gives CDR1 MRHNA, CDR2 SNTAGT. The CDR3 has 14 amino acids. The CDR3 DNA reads TGTGCCAGCAGTGGAGAAGGGGGCCACGGGGAGCTGTTTTTT. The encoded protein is CASSGEGGHGELFF.

The CDR3 loop is CASSFQKEGAGTFYGYTF. CDR3 coding DNA: TGCGCCAGCAGTTTCCAAAAGGAGGGGGCAGGGACTTTCTATGGCTACACCTTC. The genes are TRBV5-1 and TRBJ1-2, with 7 bases that match TRBD1. Trimming removed 5 bases from V and 4 bases from J; junction bases left unmatched: 20. CDR1 is SGHRS, CDR2 YFSETQ, per germline. The CDR3 consists of 18 residues.

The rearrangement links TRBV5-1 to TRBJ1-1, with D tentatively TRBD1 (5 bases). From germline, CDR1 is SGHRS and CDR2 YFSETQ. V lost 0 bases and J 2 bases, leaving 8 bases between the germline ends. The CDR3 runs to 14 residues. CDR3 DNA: TGCGCCAGCAGCTTGGTACAGGCTAACACTGAAGCTTTCTTT. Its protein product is CASSLVQANTEAFF.

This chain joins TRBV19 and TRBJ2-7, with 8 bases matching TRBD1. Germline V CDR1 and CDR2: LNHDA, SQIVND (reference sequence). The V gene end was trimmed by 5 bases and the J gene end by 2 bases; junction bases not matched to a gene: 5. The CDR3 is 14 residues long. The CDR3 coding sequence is TGTGCCAGTAGTTTCACAGGGGGGACCTACGAGCAGTACTTC. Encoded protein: CASSFTGGTYEQYF.

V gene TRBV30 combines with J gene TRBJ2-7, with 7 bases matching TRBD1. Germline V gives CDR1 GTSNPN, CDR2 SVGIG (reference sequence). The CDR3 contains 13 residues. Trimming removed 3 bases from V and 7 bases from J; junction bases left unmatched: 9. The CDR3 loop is CAWRSPGQREQYF. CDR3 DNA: TGTGCCTGGAGGTCGCCGGGACAGCGGGAGCAGTACTTC.

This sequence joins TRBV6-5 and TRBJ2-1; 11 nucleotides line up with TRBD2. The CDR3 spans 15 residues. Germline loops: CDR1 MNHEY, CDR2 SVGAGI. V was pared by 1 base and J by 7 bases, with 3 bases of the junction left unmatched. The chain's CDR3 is CASSYFSSGRNEQFF. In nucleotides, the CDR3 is TGTGCCAGCAGTTACTTCTCTAGCGGGAGGAATGAGCAGTTCTTC.

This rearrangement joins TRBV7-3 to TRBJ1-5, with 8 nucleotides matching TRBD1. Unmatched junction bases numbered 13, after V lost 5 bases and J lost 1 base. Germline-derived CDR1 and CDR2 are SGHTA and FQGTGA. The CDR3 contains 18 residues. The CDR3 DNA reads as TGTGCCAGCAGCCACACAGGGGGGCGCCGGAGCAGCAATCAGCCCCAGCATTTT. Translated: CASSHTGGRRSSNQPQHF.

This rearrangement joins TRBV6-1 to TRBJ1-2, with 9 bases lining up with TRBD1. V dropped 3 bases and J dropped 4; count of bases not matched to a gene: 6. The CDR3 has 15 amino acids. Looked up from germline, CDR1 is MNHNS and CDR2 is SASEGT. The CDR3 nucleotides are TGTGCCAGCAGTGAGCAGGACAGGGGTACCTATGGCTACACCTTC. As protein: CASSEQDRGTYGYTF.

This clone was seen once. The CDR3 region has the DNA TGTGCCAGCAGCTCGACTAGCGGGGGGGCAAACGAGCAGTACTTC. Its protein is CASSSTSGGANEQYF. The chain uses TRBV7-8 and TRBJ2-7; 14 bases fit TRBD2. The CDR3 loop spans 15 amino acids. The germline V gene has CDR1 SGHVS and CDR2 FQNEAQ. Trimming at V came to 4 bases and at J to 5 bases, leaving 4 bases not matched to a gene.

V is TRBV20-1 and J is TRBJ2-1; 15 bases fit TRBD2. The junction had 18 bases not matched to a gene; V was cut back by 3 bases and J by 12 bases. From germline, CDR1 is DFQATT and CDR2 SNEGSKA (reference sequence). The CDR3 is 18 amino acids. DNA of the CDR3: TGCAGTGCTAGTGGGTGGACTAGCGGGGGGGCTGAAGGGCATAGGCAGTTCTTC. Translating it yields CSASGWTSGGAEGHRQFF.

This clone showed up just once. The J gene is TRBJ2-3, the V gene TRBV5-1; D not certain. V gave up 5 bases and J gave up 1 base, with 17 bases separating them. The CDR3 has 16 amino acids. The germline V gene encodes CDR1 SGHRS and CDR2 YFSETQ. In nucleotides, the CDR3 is TGCGCCAGCAGTCAGCGCGGATTGTGGGGCACAGATACGCAGTATTTT. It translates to CASSQRGLWGTDTQYF.

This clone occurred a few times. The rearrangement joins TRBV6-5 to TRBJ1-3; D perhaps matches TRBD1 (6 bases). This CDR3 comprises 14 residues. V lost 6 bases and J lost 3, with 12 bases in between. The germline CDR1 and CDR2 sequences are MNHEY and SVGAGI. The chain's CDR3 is CASRTGLFGNTIYF. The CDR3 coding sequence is TGTGCCAGCAGAACAGGGCTATTTGGAAACACCATATATTTT.